This TCR beta chain comes out of a study of T cells in Graves' hyperthyroidism and ophthalmopathy. Notes on the study in general: Appearing also in blood were most of the thyroid clonotypes expanded above 0.001. Ophthalmopathy was told apart from stable hyperthyroidism by a 13 V-J model.

The sample holds many counts of this clonotype. Its antigen is unknown. Researchers amplified the TCR beta CDR3 regions from RNA transcripts. When the TCR CDR3 underwent first-round RT-PCR, the HTBI primer set was used. TCRdb fed the multiplex PCR reads into MiXCR, producing one record per CDR3 protein. The sample holds hundreds of thousands of distinct CDR3 sequences, around 15% seen once. No progression to ophthalmopathy during 18 months of follow-up defined stable disease. V lost 10 bases and J lost 7, with 20 bases in between. The CDR3 covers 15 residues. The clonotype was recovered from a woman aged 25-40 years with Graves' hyperthyroidism. The rearrangement joins TRBV12-3 or TRBV12-4 to TRBJ1-6; possibly TRBD1 for D (5 bases). Sample: blood. The chain's CDR3 is CATQPAGFVNSPLHF. Here the CDR3 DNA reads TGTGCCACCCAACCCGCAGGGTTTGTAAATTCACCCCTCCACTTT.